Shown below are 5 T cell receptor beta chains from a single sample sequenced in a study of control samples from healthy donors and cancer patients. Here immunoSEQ multiplex PCR was the method, and the copy in TCRdb shows in-frame clones only, minus some. The table lists 95,000 to 130,000 clones, around nine tenths of them singletons. The specimen sequenced was blood. The origin of the receptors is a woman between 65 and 79 years old in good health.

In DNA form, the CDR3 reads TGTGCCAGCAGCAGGGGACTAGCGGGGGTCTATGAGCAGTTCTTC. Its translation is CASSRGLAGVYEQFF. The V gene is TRBV7-6, the J gene TRBJ2-1, with TRBD2 matching over 14 bases. V shed 5 bases, J shed 8 bases, and the junction held 5 bases outside the gene matches. The CDR3 runs to 15 residues. Germline CDR1 reads SGHVS; CDR2 reads FNYEAQ.

The rearrangement joins TRBV6-6 to TRBJ1-5; 8 positions agree with TRBD1. Trimming removed 5 bases from V and 4 bases from J; junction bases left unmatched: 4. CDR3 length: 14 residues. Germline V lookup: CDR1 MNHNY, CDR2 SVGAGI (reference sequence). The CDR3 DNA reads as TGTGCCAGCAGTCCCTACAGGGGGAATCAGCCCCAGCATTTT. This sequence encodes CASSPYRGNQPQHF.

The chain carries TRBV7-8 and TRBJ2-2, with 10 nucleotides matching TRBD2. This CDR3 region has 15 residues. J lost 3 bases, V lost 3 bases, and 1 base had no gene match. CDR1 is SGHVS and CDR2 is FQNEAQ in the germline V gene. This CDR3 is CASSFTSGDTGELFF. The CDR3 region has the DNA TGTGCCAGCAGCTTTACTAGCGGGGACACCGGGGAGCTGTTTTTT. The whole variable domain, filled in from reference TRBV7-8 and TRBJ2-2, reads GAGVSQSPRYKVAKRGQDVALRCDPISGHVSLFWYQQALGQGPEFLTYFQNEAQLDKSGLPSDRFFAERPEGSVSTLKIQRTQQEDSAVYLCASSFTSGDTGELFFGEGSRLTVL.

This clone has just one count. This chain links TRBV3-1 (or the pseudogene TRBV3-2) with TRBJ1-2, with D tentatively TRBD1 (5 bases). V was clipped by 0 bases and J by 2 bases, with 7 bases between them. The length of the CDR3 is 14 residues. Germline values: CDR1 LGHDT, CDR2 YNNKEL (reference sequence). The CDR3 DNA follows: TGTGCCAGCAGCCAAGATTGGGGGAACTATGGCTACACCTTC. Translated, it gives CASSQDWGNYGYTF.

The chain recombines TRBV10-1 with TRBJ2-7; 10 bases are a match to TRBD1. With V trimmed by 3 bases and J by 2 bases, 4 bases remained unmatched. The CDR3 covers 15 residues. CDR1 is WNHNN and CDR2 is SYGVQD in the germline V gene (reference sequence). This CDR3 reads CASSETGTGAYEQYF. CDR3 sequence (DNA): TGCGCCAGCAGTGAAACCGGGACAGGGGCCTACGAGCAGTACTTC.